Presented here are 29 T cell receptor beta chains from one specimen sequenced in a study of beta chain features in type 1 diabetes. What was sequenced were expressed TCRB transcripts, since all of the isolated RNA had been reverse transcribed. The data were produced by immunoSEQ multiplex PCR, yet TCRdb's version contains in-frame clones alone and is incomplete. The sample yields a few hundred thousand clones, approximately 15% seen once. The source material was naive CD4+ T cells from blood. The receptors derive from a woman aged 18-29 years in good health.

The V gene is TRBV28, the J gene TRBJ2-1, with 9 bases fitting TRBD2. With V trimmed by 7 bases and J by 4 bases, 11 bases remained unmatched. This CDR3 comprises 16 residues. The germline V gene has CDR1 MDHEN and CDR2 SYDVKM. The CDR3 region is CASNPPNGLAYNEQFF. The DNA for the CDR3 is TGTGCCAGCAATCCCCCTAACGGACTAGCGTACAATGAGCAGTTCTTC.

The chain is built from TRBV7-8 and TRBJ2-5, with 12 bases aligning to TRBD2. J gave up 7 bases and V 5 bases, and 8 bases lay outside the gene matches. The CDR3 has 15 residues. CDR1 and CDR2 from the germline V gene are SGHVS and FQNEAQ. The CDR3 nucleotides read TGTGCCAGCAGCCCACCACTAGCGGGAGGATCGACCCAGTACTTC. Its protein is CASSPPLAGGSTQYF.

V is TRBV7-2 and J is TRBJ2-4; weak D call: TRBD2 (7 bases). CDR1 and CDR2 (germline): SGHTA, FQGNSA. This CDR3 has 14 residues. V shed 4 bases and J shed 8 bases, with 15 bases lying between them. In DNA, the CDR3 is TGTGCCAGCAGCTCCACCTGGGGGGGGCACATTCAGTACTTC. This gives the protein CASSSTWGGHIQYF.

The gene calls are TRBV7-3 and TRBJ1-2, with D perhaps TRBD1 (6 bases). V dropped 1 base and J dropped 4 bases, with 16 bases sitting between them. This CDR3 comprises 16 residues. Per germline, CDR1 SGHTA and CDR2 FQGTGA. The CDR3 protein is CASSLNSGGQFYGYTF. CDR3 in DNA: TGTGCCAGCAGCTTAAATTCCGGCGGACAGTTCTATGGCTACACCTTC. Drawing the rest from reference TRBV7-3 and TRBJ1-2, the complete variable domain is GAGVSQTPSNKVTEKGKYVELRCDPISGHTALYWYRQSLGQGPEFLIYFQGTGAADDSGLPNDRFFAVRPEGSVSTLKIQRTERGDSAVYLCASSLNSGGQFYGYTFGSGTRLTVV.

This clone has just a few counts. J is TRBJ1-5 and V is TRBV28; no reliable D call. The germline V and J ends were trimmed by 3 bases and 2 bases, with 5 bases remaining between them. Germline values: CDR1 MDHEN, CDR2 SYDVKM. This CDR3 contains 13 residues. For the CDR3, the DNA is TGTGCCAGCAGTTTTCTTGGCAATCAGCCCCAGCATTTT. Its translation is CASSFLGNQPQHF. Supplemented by reference TRBV28 and TRBJ1-5, the full variable domain reads DVKVTQSSRYLVKRTGEKVFLECVQDMDHENMFWYRQDPGLGLRLIYFSYDVKMKEKGDIPEGYSVSREKKERFSLILESASTNQTSMYLCASSFLGNQPQHFGDGTRLSIL.

This clone was observed a handful of times. This chain links TRBV5-1 with TRBJ2-1, with 7 bases that match TRBD1. V trimming: 4 bases; J trimming: 2 bases; junction bases outside the gene matches: 9. Germline assignment: CDR1 SGHRS and CDR2 YFSETQ. This CDR3 comprises 16 residues. For the CDR3, the DNA is TGCGCCAGCAGCCAAACTCAGGGACAGCCCTACAATGAGCAGTTCTTC. It is translated as CASSQTQGQPYNEQFF.

A few counts support this clone. J is TRBJ2-4 and V is TRBV5-1; a weak D match, TRBD2 (5 bases). This CDR3 has 16 residues. CDR1 is SGHRS, CDR2 YFSETQ, per germline. V lost 2 bases and J lost 6, with 18 bases in between. The CDR3 spells CASSLFDTSAGNIQYF. The CDR3 bases are TGCGCCAGCAGCTTATTCGACACGTCGGCGGGAAACATTCAGTACTTC.

This chain connects TRBV15 to TRBJ2-3; 10 positions agree with TRBD2. V lost 0 bases and J lost 6; bases outside the gene matches: 15. This CDR3 is built from 19 residues. Germline V CDR1 and CDR2: LNHNV, YYDKDF (reference sequence). CDR3 DNA sequence: TGTGCCACCAGCAGAGATCCAGCGGGAGGGAGGATCGGTTCGGATACGCAGTATTTT. This translates into CATSRDPAGGRIGSDTQYF.

This clone has a handful of counts. As DNA, the CDR3 is TGTGCCAGCAGTTGGCTAGCGGGAGCTCAGTTCTTC. Its protein is CASSWLAGAQFF. The rearrangement joins TRBV28 to TRBJ2-1; 10 bases are a match to TRBD2. The CDR3 covers 12 residues. Germline V CDR1 and CDR2: MDHEN, SYDVKM. J gave up 13 bases and V 4 bases, and 4 bases lay outside the gene matches.

The gene calls are TRBV6-1 and TRBJ2-1; TRBD2 is a possible D gene (5 bases). Looked up from germline, CDR1 is MNHNS and CDR2 is SASEGT. V shed 6 bases and J shed 1 base, with 13 bases lying between them. CDR3 size: 15 residues. CDR3: CASRETSGSYNEQFF. The CDR3, as DNA: TGTGCCAGCAGGGAAACGAGCGGATCCTACAATGAGCAGTTCTTC.

This clone was picked up a small number of times. The J gene is TRBJ2-5, the V gene TRBV5-1; D possibly corresponds to TRBD1 (5 bases). The CDR3 is 13 residues long. V was shortened by 2 bases and J by 1 base, with 6 bases between the two germline ends. The V gene's germline CDR1 is SGHRS and CDR2 YFSETQ. CDR3 amino acids: CASSFTGQETQYF. CDR3 coding DNA: TGCGCCAGCAGCTTTACAGGCCAAGAGACCCAGTACTTC.

In this sample, this clone turned up a few times. This chain connects TRBV30 to TRBJ1-5, with 8 bases matching TRBD1. V dropped 0 bases and J dropped 6; count of bases not matched to a gene: 7. The germline V gene has CDR1 GTSNPN and CDR2 SVGIG (reference sequence). The CDR3 loop spans 15 amino acids. The CDR3 bases are TGTGCCTGGAGTGTACAGGACAGGGTCGGTCAGCCCCAGCATTTT. This sequence encodes CAWSVQDRVGQPQHF.

There are a few counts of this clone. This sequence joins TRBV30 and TRBJ2-7, with TRBD1 as a possible D gene (5 bases). Germline CDR1 and CDR2: GTSNPN and SVGIG (reference sequence). The V and J ends lost 5 bases and 9 bases respectively, with 14 bases between them. This CDR3 spans 11 amino acids. DNA of the CDR3: TGTGCCTGGGGGAACGCTAGGGGGCAGTACTTC. Its protein product is CAWGNARGQYF.

The chain uses TRBV4-1 and TRBJ2-5; tentative D call: TRBD2 (5 bases). Trimming pared 0 bases from V and 7 bases from J, leaving 12 bases between. The germline V gene has CDR1 MGHRA and CDR2 YSYEKL. The CDR3 loop spans 14 amino acids. CDR3 DNA: TGCGCCAGCAGCCAAGAGGATACTCGGGGGACCCAGTACTTC. This gives the protein CASSQEDTRGTQYF.

This clone was recorded a few times. The chain joins TRBV25-1 to TRBJ1-2; D perhaps matches TRBD1 (6 bases). V was trimmed by 6 bases and J by 3 bases, leaving 11 bases between them. The CDR3 loop spans 13 amino acids. CDR1 is MGHDK, CDR2 SYGVNS, per germline. This CDR3 reads CASRPGAHYGYTF. Written as DNA, the CDR3 is TGTGCCAGCAGACCAGGGGCGCACTATGGCTACACCTTC.

The genes are TRBV27 and TRBJ2-3; TRBD1 agrees at 7 bases. Losses at the gene ends were 5 bases for V and 3 bases for J; bases not matched to a gene: 5. Germline values: CDR1 MNHEY, CDR2 SMNVEV (reference sequence). The CDR3 consists of 14 residues. The CDR3 coding sequence is TGTGCCAGCAGTGCAGACAGGGTAACAGATACGCAGTATTTT. Encoded protein: CASSADRVTDTQYF.

V is TRBV29-1 and J is TRBJ1-2; D gene ambiguous. Per the germline V gene, CDR1 is SQVTM and CDR2 is ANQGSEA. Trimming left V 0 bases short and J 0 bases short, with 17 bases between. The CDR3 is made up of 17 amino acids. This CDR3 is CSVEDREAGYPNYGYTF. Here the CDR3 DNA reads TGCAGCGTTGAAGATCGCGAGGCTGGGTACCCTAACTATGGCTACACCTTC.

The chain uses TRBV30 and TRBJ2-1; 7 bases align to TRBD2. The CDR3 is 16 residues long. The germline V gene has CDR1 GTSNPN and CDR2 SVGIG (reference sequence). The V gene end was trimmed by 4 bases and the J gene end by 5 bases; junction bases not matched to a gene: 14. The CDR3: CAWNIGRTSAHNEQFF. CDR3 sequence (DNA): TGTGCCTGGAACATAGGTAGAACTAGCGCCCACAATGAGCAGTTCTTC. The full variable domain, completed using reference TRBV30 and TRBJ2-1, is SQTIHQWPATLVQPVGSPLSLECTVEGTSNPNLYWYRQAAGRGLQLLFYSVGIGQISSEVPQNLSASRPQDRQFILSSKKLLLSDSGFYLCAWNIGRTSAHNEQFFGPGTRLTVL.

The table lists this clone with a few counts. The V call is TRBV30, the J call TRBJ2-3, with D possibly TRBD2 on 6 matching bases. This CDR3 contains 12 residues. CDR1 is GTSNPN, CDR2 SVGIG, per germline (reference sequence). V was shortened by 4 bases and J by 1 base, with 6 bases between the two germline ends. CDR3 loop: CAWTSGTDTQYF. CDR3 in DNA: TGTGCCTGGACTAGCGGCACAGATACGCAGTATTTT.

The genes are TRBV29-1 and TRBJ1-1; possible D gene TRBD1, 6 bases. Germline V gene data show CDR1 as SQVTM and CDR2 as ANQGSEA. This CDR3 comprises 12 residues. Trimming pared 5 bases from V and 1 base from J, leaving 8 bases between. The CDR3 DNA is TGCAGCGTTCGCAGGGGGAACACTGAAGCTTTCTTT. Translating it yields CSVRRGNTEAFF. Looking up the rest from reference TRBV29-1 and TRBJ1-1 gives the full variable domain: SAVISQKPSRDICQRGTSLTIQCQVDSQVTMMFWYRQQPGQSLTLIATANQGSEATYESGFVIDKFPISRPNLTFSTLTVSNMSPEDSSIYLCSVRRGNTEAFFGQGTRLTVV.

The chain recombines TRBV5-1 with TRBJ1-1; 9 nucleotides line up with TRBD1. V lost 3 bases, J lost 7 bases, and 1 base stayed unmatched. Germline V gives CDR1 SGHRS, CDR2 YFSETQ. The CDR3 covers 12 residues. CDR3 sequence: CASSWGQGEAFF. The CDR3 DNA reads as TGCGCCAGCAGCTGGGGACAGGGTGAAGCTTTCTTT.

This clone was picked up a small number of times. The genes are TRBV30 and TRBJ2-7; the match to TRBD1 covers 7 bases. The CDR3 has 15 amino acids. V gave up 5 bases and J gave up 4 bases; unmatched junction bases: 14. The germline CDR1 and CDR2 sequences are GTSNPN and SVGIG (reference sequence). The DNA for the CDR3 is TGTGCCTGGCGGCCCTACAGGGGCGCGCTATACGAGCAGTACTTC. It yields the protein CAWRPYRGALYEQYF.

This clone was observed a handful of times. The rearrangement links TRBV13 to TRBJ1-4, with D possibly being TRBD1 (5 bases). Germline lookup yields CDR1 PRHDT and CDR2 FYEKMQ (reference sequence). The CDR3 extends over 14 amino acids. Trimming left V 5 bases short and J 8 bases short, with 15 bases between. CDR3 sequence (DNA): TGTGCCAGCAGCCGATCCAGGGTCCGGGAAAAACTGTTTTTT. This gives the protein CASSRSRVREKLFF.

This sequence joins TRBV21-1 and TRBJ2-7; TRBD1, the D gene given by the table, was not confirmed from the DNA. TRBV21-1 is marked as a pseudogene. CDR3 size: 15 residues. The CDR3 DNA reads as TGTGCCAGCAGAAGGGAGACAGGGGGTACCGACGAGCAATACTTC. This translates into CASRRETGGTDEQYF.

For the CDR3, the DNA is TGTGCCAGCACTTCTAGCGGGAGGGCCGGCGAGCAGTACTTC. Protein: CASTSSGRAGEQYF. V and J are TRBV27 and TRBJ2-7; 12 bases are a match to TRBD2. CDR1 MNHEY and CDR2 SMNVEV come from the germline V gene (reference sequence). The CDR3 is 14 amino acids. Unmatched junction bases numbered 7, after V lost 7 bases and J lost 6 bases.

The chain has TRBV30 and TRBJ2-1; 7 bases match TRBD1. Germline V gives CDR1 GTSNPN, CDR2 SVGIG (reference sequence). V trimming: 3 bases; J trimming: 4 bases; junction bases outside the gene matches: 6. The CDR3 is 14 residues long. The CDR3 DNA reads as TGTGCCTGGAGCCCCCGGGACAGATACAATGAGCAGTTCTTC. It yields the protein CAWSPRDRYNEQFF. The full variable domain, with the rest looked up from reference TRBV30 and TRBJ2-1, is SQTIHQWPATLVQPVGSPLSLECTVEGTSNPNLYWYRQAAGRGLQLLFYSVGIGQISSEVPQNLSASRPQDRQFILSSKKLLLSDSGFYLCAWSPRDRYNEQFFGPGTRLTVL.

The table lists this clone with a few counts. The genes are TRBV30 and TRBJ2-7, with D uncertain. Deletions cut 7 bases from V and 0 bases from J, with 10 bases between. The CDR3 spans 12 residues. The germline CDR1 and CDR2 sequences are GTSNPN and SVGIG (reference sequence). CDR3 loop: CASRRSSYEQYF. The CDR3, as DNA: TGTGCCTCTCGACGGAGCTCCTACGAGCAGTACTTC.

A few counts support this clone. The gene calls are TRBV29-1 and TRBJ2-7, with TRBD1 identical over 9 bases. V lost 7 bases and J lost 3; bases outside the gene matches: 4. Germline V gene lookup returns CDR1 SQVTM and CDR2 ANQGSEA. CDR3 length: 12 amino acids. CDR3 in DNA: TGCAGCGCTTGGGACAGGGTCTACGAGCAGTACTTC. Translated: CSAWDRVYEQYF.

Only a few counts were recorded for this clone. This sequence joins TRBV18 and TRBJ2-5, with 7 bases identical to TRBD1. The CDR3 covers 14 residues. Per the germline V gene, CDR1 is KGHSH and CDR2 is LQKENI. After removal of 3 bases from V and 5 bases from J, the junction contained 6 bases not matched to a gene. The CDR3 DNA reads TGTGCCAGCTCACCGGGACAGTCATTGGAGACCCAGTACTTC. Protein: CASSPGQSLETQYF.